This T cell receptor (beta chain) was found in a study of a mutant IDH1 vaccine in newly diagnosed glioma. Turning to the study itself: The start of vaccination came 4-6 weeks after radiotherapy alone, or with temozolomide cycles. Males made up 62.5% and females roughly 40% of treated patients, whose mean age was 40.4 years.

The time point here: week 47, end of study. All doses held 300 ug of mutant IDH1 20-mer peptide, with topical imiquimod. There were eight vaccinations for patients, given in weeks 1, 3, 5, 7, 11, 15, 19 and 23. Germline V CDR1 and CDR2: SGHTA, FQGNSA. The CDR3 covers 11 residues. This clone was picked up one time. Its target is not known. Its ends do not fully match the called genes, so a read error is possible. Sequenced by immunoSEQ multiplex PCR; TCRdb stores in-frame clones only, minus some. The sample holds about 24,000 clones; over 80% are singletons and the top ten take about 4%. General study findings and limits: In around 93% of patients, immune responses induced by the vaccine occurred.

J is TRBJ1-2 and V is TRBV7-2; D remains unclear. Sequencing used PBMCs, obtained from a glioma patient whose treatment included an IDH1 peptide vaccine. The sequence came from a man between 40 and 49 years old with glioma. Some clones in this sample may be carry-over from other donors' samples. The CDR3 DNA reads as TGTGCCAGCAGCTTTAACGATGGCTACACCTTC. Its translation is CASSFNDGYTF.